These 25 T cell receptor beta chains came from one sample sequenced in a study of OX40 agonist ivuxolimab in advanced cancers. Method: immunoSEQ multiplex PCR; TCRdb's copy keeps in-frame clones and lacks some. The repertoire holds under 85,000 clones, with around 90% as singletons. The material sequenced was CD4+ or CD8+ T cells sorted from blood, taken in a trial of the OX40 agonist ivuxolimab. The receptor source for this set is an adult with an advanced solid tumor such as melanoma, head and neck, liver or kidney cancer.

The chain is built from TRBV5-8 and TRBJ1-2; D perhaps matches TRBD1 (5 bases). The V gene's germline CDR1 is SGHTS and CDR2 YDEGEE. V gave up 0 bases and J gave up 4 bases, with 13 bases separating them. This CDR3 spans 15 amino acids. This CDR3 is CASSLGSAGGYGYTF. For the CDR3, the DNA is TGTGCCAGCAGCTTGGGGTCCGCGGGGGGCTATGGCTACACCTTC.

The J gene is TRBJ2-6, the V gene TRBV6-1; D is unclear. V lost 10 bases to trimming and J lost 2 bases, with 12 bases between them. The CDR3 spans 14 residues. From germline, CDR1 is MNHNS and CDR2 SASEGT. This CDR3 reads CAILKTTGANVLTF. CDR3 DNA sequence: TGTGCCATACTAAAGACCACTGGGGCCAACGTCCTGACTTTC.

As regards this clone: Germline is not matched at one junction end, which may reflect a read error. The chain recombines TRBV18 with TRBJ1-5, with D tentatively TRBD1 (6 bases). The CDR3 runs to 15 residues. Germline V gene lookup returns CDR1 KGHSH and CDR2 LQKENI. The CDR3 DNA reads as TGTGCCAGCCCACCACTGACAGGCCCCAATCAGCCCCAGCATTTT. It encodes CASPPLTGPNQPQHF.

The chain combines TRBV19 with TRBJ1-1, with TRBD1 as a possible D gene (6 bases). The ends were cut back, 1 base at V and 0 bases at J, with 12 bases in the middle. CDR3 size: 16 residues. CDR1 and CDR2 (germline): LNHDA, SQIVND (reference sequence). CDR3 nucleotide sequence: TGTGCCAGTAGTATAGGTTCGGGACAACTGAACACTGAAGCTTTCTTT. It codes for CASSIGSGQLNTEAFF.

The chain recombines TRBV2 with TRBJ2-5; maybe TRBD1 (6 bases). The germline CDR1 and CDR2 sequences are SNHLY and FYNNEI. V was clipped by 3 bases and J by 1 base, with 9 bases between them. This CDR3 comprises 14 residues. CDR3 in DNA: TGTGCCAGCAGTGAGGACAGAACCCAAGAGACCCAGTACTTC. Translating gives CASSEDRTQETQYF.

The chain's CDR3 is CASSSRDRGGTQPQHF. In DNA, the CDR3 is TGTGCCAGCAGTTCCCGGGACAGGGGCGGGACTCAGCCCCAGCATTTT. The chain couples TRBV28 to TRBJ1-5; the match to TRBD1 covers 10 bases. Germline V gene lookup returns CDR1 MDHEN and CDR2 SYDVKM. The ends lost 4 bases at V and 6 bases at J; junction bases unmatched: 9. The CDR3 is 16 amino acids. The full variable domain, with the rest looked up from reference TRBV28 and TRBJ1-5, is DVKVTQSSRYLVKRTGEKVFLECVQDMDHENMFWYRQDPGLGLRLIYFSYDVKMKEKGDIPEGYSVSREKKERFSLILESASTNQTSMYLCASSSRDRGGTQPQHFGDGTRLSIL.

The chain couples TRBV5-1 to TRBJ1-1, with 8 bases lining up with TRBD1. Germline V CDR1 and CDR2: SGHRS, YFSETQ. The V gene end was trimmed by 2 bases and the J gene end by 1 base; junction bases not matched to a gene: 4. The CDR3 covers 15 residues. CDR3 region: CASSFHDRGNTEAFF. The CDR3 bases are TGCGCCAGCAGCTTTCACGACAGGGGGAACACTGAAGCTTTCTTT.

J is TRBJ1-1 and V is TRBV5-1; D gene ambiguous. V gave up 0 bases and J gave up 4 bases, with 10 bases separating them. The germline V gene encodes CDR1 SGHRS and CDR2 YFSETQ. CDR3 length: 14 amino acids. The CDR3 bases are TGCGCCAGCAGCTTGGTAAGTTCCGGCACTGAAGCTTTCTTT. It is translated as CASSLVSSGTEAFF.

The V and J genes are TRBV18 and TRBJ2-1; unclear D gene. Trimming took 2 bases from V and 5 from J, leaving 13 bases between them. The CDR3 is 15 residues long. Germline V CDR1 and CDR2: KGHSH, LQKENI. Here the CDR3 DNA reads TGTGCCAGCTCACCAAGTTCGGTAAATAACAATGAGCAGTTCTTC. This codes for CASSPSSVNNNEQFF.

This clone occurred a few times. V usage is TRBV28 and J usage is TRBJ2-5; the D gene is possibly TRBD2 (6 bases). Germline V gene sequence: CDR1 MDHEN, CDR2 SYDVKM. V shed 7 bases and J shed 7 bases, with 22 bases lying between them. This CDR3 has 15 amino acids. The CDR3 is CASKLKLGGVGTQYF. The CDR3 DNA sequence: TGTGCCAGCAAATTGAAGTTAGGCGGGGTCGGGACCCAGTACTTC.

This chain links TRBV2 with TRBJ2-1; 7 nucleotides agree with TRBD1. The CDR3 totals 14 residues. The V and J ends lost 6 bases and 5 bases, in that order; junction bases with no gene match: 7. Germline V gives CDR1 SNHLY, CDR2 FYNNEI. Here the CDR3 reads CASSQRDSNNEQFF. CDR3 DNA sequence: TGTGCCAGCAGCCAACGGGACAGTAACAATGAGCAGTTCTTC.

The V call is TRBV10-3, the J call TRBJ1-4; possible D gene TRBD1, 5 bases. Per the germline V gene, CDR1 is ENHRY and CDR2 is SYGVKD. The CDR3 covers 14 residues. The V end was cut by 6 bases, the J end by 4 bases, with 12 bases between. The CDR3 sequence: CAIRSADSNEKLFF. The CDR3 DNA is TGTGCCATCAGGTCGGCAGACAGTAATGAAAAACTGTTTTTT.

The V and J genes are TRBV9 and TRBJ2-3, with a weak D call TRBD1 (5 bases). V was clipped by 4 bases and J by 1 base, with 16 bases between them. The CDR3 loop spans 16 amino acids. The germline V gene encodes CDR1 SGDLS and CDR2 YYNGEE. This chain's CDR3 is CASSSKPQGRTDTQYF. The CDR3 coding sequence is TGTGCCAGCAGCTCTAAACCTCAGGGCCGCACAGATACGCAGTATTTT.

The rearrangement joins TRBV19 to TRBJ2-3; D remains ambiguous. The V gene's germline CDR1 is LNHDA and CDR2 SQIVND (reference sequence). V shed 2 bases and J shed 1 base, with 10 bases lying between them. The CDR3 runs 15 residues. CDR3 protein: CASSINGQRTDTQYF. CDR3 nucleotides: TGTGCCAGTAGTATAAATGGGCAACGCACAGATACGCAGTATTTT.

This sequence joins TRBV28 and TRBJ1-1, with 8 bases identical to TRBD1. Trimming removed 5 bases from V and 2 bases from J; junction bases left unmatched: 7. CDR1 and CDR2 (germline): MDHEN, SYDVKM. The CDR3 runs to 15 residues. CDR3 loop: CASSPWTGHNTEAFF. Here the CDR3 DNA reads TGTGCCAGCAGTCCCTGGACAGGGCATAACACTGAAGCTTTCTTT. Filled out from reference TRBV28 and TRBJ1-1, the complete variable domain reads DVKVTQSSRYLVKRTGEKVFLECVQDMDHENMFWYRQDPGLGLRLIYFSYDVKMKEKGDIPEGYSVSREKKERFSLILESASTNQTSMYLCASSPWTGHNTEAFFGQGTRLTVV.

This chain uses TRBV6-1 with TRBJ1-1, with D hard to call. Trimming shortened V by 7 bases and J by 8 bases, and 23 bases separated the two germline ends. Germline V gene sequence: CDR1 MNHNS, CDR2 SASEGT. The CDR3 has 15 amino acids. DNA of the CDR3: TGTGCCAGCATTTTAGATCTGGGGTCGCCATCAGAAGCTTTCTTT. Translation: CASILDLGSPSEAFF.

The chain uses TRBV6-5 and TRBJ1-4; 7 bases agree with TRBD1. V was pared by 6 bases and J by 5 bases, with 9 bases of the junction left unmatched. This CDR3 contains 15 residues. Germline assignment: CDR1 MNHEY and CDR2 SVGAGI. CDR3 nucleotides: TGTGCCAGCAGGGGCTCCGGGACAGCGAATGAAAAACTGTTTTTT. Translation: CASRGSGTANEKLFF.

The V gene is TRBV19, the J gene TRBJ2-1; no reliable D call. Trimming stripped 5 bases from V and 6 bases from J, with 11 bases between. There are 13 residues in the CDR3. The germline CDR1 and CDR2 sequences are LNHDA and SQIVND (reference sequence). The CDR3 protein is CASSPRASNEQFF. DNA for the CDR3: TGTGCCAGTAGTCCCCGCGCCAGCAATGAGCAGTTCTTC.

The DNA for the CDR3 is TGTGCCAGCATCGTCCGGGGGACAGGGGACTCCTATGGCTACACCTTC. This gives the protein CASIVRGTGDSYGYTF. V usage is TRBV6-6 and J usage is TRBJ1-2; 10 bases are shared with TRBD1. The CDR3 sequence is 16 residues long. With V trimmed by 7 bases and J by 4 bases, 12 bases remained unmatched. Looked up from germline, CDR1 is MNHNY and CDR2 is SVGAGI (reference sequence).

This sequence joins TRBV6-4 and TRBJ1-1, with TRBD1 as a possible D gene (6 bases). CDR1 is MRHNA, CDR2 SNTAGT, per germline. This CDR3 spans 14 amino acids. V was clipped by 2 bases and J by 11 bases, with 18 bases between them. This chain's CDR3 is CASSDRDTRLGAFF. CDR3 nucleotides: TGTGCCAGCAGTGACCGGGACACCCGCCTTGGGGCTTTCTTT.

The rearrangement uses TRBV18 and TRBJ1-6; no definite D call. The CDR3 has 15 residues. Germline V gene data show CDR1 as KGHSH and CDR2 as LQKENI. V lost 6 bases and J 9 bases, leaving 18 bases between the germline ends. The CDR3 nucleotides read TGTGCCAGCTCTTCGGGCAGGAAAGTTGGTTCACCCCTCCACTTT. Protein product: CASSSGRKVGSPLHF. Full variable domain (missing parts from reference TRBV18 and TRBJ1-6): NAGVMQNPRHLVRRRGQEARLRCSPMKGHSHVYWYRQLPEEGLKFMVYLQKENIIDESGMPKERFSAEFPKEGPSILRIQQVVRGDSAAYFCASSSGRKVGSPLHFGNGTRLTVT.

CDR3 DNA sequence: TGCGCCAGCAGCTTGGGGGGTTCGCGAATGAACACTGAAGCTTTCTTT. It codes for CASSLGGSRMNTEAFF. The V and J genes are TRBV5-1 and TRBJ1-1; no reliable D call. CDR3 length equals 16 residues. Trimming took 0 bases from V and 0 from J, leaving 12 bases between them. Germline CDR1 is SGHRS and CDR2 is YFSETQ.

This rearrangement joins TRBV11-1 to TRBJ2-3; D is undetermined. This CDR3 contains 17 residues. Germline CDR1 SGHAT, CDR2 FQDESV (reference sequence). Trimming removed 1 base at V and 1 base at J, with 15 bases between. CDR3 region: CASSLGSRSYGTDTQYF. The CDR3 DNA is TGTGCCAGCAGCTTAGGGTCTCGGTCATACGGCACAGATACGCAGTATTTT. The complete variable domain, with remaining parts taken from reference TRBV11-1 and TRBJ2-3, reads EAEVAQSPRYKITEKSQAVAFWCDPISGHATLYWYRQILGQGPELLVQFQDESVVDDSQLPKDRFSAERLKGVDSTLKIQPAELGDSAMYLCASSLGSRSYGTDTQYFGPGTRLTVL.

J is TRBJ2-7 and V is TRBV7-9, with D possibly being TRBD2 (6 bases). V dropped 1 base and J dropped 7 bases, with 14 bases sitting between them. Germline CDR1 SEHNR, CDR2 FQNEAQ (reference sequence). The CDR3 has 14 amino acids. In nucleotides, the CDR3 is TGTGCCAGCAGCTTAGTTCCCAGGGAGGAAGAGCAGTACTTC. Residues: CASSLVPREEEQYF. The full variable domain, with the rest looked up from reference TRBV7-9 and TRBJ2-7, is DTGVSQNPRHKITKRGQNVTFRCDPISEHNRLYWYRQTLGQGPEFLTYFQNEAQLEKSRLLSDRFSAERPKGSFSTLEIQRTEQGDSAMYLCASSLVPREEEQYFGPGTRLTVT.

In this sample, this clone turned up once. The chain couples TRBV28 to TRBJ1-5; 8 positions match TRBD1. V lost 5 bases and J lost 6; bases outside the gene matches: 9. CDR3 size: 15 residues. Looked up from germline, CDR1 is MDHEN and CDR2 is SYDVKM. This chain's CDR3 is CASSGIGQGFQPQHF. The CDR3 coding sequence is TGTGCCAGCAGTGGGATAGGACAGGGTTTTCAGCCCCAGCATTTT.